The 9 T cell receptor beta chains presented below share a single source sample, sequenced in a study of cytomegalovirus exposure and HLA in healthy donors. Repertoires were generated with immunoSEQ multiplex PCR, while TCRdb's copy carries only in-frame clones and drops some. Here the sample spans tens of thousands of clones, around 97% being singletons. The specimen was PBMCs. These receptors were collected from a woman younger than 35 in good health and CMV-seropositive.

CDR3: CASSFRSSYNEQFF. CDR3 coding DNA: TGTGCCAGCAGCTTTAGAAGCTCCTACAATGAGCAGTTCTTC. This rearrangement joins TRBV5-4 to TRBJ2-1; D is unresolved. V was shortened by 2 bases and J by 0 bases, with 6 bases between the two germline ends. Germline values: CDR1 SGHNT, CDR2 YYREEE (reference sequence). This CDR3 comprises 14 residues.

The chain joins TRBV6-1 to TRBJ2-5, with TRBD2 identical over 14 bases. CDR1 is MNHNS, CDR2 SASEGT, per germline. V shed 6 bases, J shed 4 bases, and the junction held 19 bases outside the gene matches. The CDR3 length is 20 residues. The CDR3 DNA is TGTGCCAGCAGGGAAACTCCGGGACTAGCGGGAGTGCAAGGCGGAGAGACCCAGTACTTC. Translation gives CASRETPGLAGVQGGETQYF.

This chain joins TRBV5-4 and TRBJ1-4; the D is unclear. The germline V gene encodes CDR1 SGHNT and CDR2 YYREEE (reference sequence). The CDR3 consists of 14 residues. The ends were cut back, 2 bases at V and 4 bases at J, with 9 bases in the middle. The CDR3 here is CASSLQGGNEKLFF. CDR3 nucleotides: TGTGCCAGCAGCTTACAAGGAGGTAATGAAAAACTGTTTTTT.

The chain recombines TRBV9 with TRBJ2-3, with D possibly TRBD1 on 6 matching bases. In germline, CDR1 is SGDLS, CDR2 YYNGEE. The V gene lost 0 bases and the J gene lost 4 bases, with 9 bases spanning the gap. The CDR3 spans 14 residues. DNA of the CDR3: TGTGCCAGCAGCGTAGGACAGGACGCAGATACGCAGTATTTT. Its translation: CASSVGQDADTQYF.

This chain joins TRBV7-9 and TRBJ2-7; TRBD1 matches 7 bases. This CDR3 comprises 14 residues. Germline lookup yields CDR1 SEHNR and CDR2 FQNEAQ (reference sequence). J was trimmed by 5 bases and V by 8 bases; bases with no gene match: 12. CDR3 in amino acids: CASEGADRAHEQYF. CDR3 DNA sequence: TGTGCCAGCGAAGGCGCTGACAGGGCCCACGAGCAGTACTTC.

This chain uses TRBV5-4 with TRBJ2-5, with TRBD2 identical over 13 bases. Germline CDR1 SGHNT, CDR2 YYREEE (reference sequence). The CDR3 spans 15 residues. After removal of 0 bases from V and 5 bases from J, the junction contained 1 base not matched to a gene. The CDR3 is CASSLVGLAGETQYF. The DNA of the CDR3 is TGTGCCAGCAGCTTGGTGGGACTAGCGGGGGAGACCCAGTACTTC.

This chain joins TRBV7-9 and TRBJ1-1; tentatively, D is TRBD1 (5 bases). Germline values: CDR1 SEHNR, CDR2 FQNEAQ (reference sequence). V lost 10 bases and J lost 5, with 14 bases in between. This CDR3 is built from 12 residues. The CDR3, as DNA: TGTGCCACCCGTACGGGGGGAACTGAAGCTTTCTTT. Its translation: CATRTGGTEAFF.

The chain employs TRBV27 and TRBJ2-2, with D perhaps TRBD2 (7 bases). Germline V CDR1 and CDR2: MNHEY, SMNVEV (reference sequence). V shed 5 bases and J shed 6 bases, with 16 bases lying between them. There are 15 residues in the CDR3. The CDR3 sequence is CASSPQGRAAGELFF. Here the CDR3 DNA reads TGTGCCAGCAGTCCCCAGGGGAGGGCGGCCGGGGAGCTGTTTTTT.

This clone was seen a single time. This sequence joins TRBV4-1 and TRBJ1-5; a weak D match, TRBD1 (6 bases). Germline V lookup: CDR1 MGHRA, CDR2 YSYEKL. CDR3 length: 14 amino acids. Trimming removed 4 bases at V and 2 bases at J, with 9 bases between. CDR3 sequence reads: CASSPRQGNQPQHF. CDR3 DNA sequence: TGCGCCAGCAGCCCTCGACAGGGCAATCAGCCCCAGCATTTT.